This TCR beta chain was found in a study of early T cells in non-severe SARS-CoV-2 infection. Across the whole study: From unsorted whole blood, bulk RNA was sequenced, and the chains remained unpaired.

Study observations and caveats: There was a bias toward anti-spike CD8 responses in VDJdb matching, which missed private and CD4 specificities.

Unique molecular identifier tags were affixed to discrete cDNA molecules. From the 5' RACE reads, TCRdb called clonotypes with MiXCR, one entry per CDR3 protein. The sample holds more than 90,000 distinct CDR3 sequences; approximately 11% are singletons and the top ten take roughly 5%. The CDR3 is made up of 17 amino acids. Germline assignment: CDR1 SGHTA and CDR2 FQGNSA. Deletions cut 0 bases from V and 0 bases from J, with 12 bases between. This clonotype occurred a few times. The antigen is undetermined. The rearrangement uses TRBV7-2 and TRBJ2-1; possibly TRBD1 for D (5 bases). Sequenced input: whole blood. This TCR derives from an adult who was a healthcare worker with PCR-confirmed SARS-CoV-2 infection or an uninfected control (not recorded which). CDR3 DNA sequence: TGTGCCAGCAGCTTAGCGCTGGGGCGGCGCTCCTACAATGAGCAGTTCTTC. This codes for CASSLALGRRSYNEQFF.